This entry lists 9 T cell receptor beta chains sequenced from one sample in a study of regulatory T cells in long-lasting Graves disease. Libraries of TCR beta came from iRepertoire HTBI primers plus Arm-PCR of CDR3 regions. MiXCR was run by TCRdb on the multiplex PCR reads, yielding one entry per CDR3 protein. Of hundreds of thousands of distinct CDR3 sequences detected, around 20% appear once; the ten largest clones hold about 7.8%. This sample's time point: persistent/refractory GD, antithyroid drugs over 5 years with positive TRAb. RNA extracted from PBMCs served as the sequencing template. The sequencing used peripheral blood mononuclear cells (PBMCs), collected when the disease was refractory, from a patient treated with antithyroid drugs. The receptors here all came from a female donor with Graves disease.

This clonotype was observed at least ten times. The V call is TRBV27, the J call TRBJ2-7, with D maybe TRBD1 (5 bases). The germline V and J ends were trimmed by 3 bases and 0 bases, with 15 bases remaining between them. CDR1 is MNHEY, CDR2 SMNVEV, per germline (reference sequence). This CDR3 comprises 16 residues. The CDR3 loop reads CASSFRLQASSYEQYF. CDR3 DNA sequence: TGTGCCAGCAGTTTTCGGTTACAGGCGAGCTCCTACGAGCAGTACTTC.

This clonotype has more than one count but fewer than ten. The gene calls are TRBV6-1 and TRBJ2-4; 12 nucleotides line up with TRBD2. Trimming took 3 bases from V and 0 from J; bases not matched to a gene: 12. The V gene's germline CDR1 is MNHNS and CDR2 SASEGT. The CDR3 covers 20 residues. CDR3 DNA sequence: TGTGCCAGCAGTGATTACCCCCTCCTAGCGGGGGGGGGAGCCAAAAACATTCAGTACTTC. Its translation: CASSDYPLLAGGGAKNIQYF.

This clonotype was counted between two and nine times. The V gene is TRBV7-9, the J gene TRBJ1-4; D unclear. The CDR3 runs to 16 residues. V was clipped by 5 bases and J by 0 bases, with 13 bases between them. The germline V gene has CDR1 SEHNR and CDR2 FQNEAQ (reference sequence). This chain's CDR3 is CASSTPDPATNEKLFF. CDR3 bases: TGTGCCAGCAGCACGCCGGACCCCGCAACTAATGAAAAACTGTTTTTT.

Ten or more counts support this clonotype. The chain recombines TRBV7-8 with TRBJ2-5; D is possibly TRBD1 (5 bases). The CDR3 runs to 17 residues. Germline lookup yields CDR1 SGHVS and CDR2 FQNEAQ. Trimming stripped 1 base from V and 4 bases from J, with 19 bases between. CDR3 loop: CASSLEALGEMVETQYF. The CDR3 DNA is TGTGCCAGCAGCTTAGAGGCCCTAGGGGAAATGGTAGAGACCCAGTACTTC.

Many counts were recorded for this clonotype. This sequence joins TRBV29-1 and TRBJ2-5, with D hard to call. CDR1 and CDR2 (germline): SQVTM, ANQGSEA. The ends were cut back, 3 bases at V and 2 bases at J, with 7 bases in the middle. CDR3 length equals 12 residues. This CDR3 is CSVERLQETQYF. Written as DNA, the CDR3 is TGCAGCGTTGAGCGGTTACAAGAGACCCAGTACTTC.

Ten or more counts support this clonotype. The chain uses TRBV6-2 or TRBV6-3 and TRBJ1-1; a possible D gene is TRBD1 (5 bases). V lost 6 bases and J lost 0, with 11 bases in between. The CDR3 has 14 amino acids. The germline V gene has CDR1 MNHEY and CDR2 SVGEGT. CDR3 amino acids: CASSSDRLNTEAFF. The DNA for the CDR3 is TGTGCCAGCAGCTCTGACAGACTGAACACTGAAGCTTTCTTT.

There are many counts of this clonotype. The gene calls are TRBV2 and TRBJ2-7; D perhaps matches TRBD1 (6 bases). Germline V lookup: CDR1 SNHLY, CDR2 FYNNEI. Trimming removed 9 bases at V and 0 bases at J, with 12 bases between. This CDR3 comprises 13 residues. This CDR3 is CARRDTSSYEQYF. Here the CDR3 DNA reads TGTGCCAGACGGGACACCAGCTCCTACGAGCAGTACTTC.

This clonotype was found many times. The DNA for the CDR3 is TGTGCCAGCAGCCAGGCGATCGGGCGGGAGAGATTTGACGAGCAGTACTTC. It translates to CASSQAIGRERFDEQYF. V gene TRBV11-2 combines with J gene TRBJ2-7; TRBD2 agrees at 7 bases. The CDR3 sequence is 17 residues long. The ends lost 5 bases at V and 5 bases at J; junction bases unmatched: 18. From germline, CDR1 is SGHAT and CDR2 FQNNGV.

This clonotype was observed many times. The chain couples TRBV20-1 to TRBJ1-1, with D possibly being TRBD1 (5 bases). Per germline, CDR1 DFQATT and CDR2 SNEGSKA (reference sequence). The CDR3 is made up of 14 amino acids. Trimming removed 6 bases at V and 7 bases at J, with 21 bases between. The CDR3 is CSALQLDNVFEAFF. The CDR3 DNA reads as TGCAGTGCCCTCCAACTGGACAACGTTTTTGAAGCTTTCTTT.